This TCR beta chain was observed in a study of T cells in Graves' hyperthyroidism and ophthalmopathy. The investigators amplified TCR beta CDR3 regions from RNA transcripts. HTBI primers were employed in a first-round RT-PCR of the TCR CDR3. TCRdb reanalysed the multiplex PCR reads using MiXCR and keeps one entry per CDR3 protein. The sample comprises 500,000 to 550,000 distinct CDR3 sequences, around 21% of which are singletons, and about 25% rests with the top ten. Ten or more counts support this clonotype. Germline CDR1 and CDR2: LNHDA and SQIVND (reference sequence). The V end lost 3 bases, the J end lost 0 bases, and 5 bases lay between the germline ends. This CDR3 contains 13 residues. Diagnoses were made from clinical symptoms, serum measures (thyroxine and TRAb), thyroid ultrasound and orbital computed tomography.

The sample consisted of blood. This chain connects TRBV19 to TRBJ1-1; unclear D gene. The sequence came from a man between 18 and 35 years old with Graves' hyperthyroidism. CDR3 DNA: TGTGCCAGTAGTATTGACGTGAACACTGAAGCTTTCTTT. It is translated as CASSIDVNTEAFF.